This T cell receptor beta chain appears in the sequencing data of a study of T cell responses to AZD1222 COVID-19 vaccine. Study overall: Timing groups of about 4 and about 12 weeks for second doses were pooled.

Germline V gene sequence: CDR1 SGHAT, CDR2 FQDESV (reference sequence). The CDR3 sequence is 12 residues long. The V and J ends lost 1 base and 5 bases respectively, with 6 bases between them. Measured with immunoSEQ multiplex PCR; TCRdb has only the in-frame clones, and not every one. The sample records over 150,000 clones, roughly 88% being singletons. This material consisted of peripheral blood, taken on day 0 of AZD1222 vaccination. This chain uses TRBV11-1 with TRBJ2-7; D is unresolved. This receptor was identified in an adult in good health. The CDR3 loop is CASSLDGHEQYF. The CDR3 DNA reads TGTGCCAGCAGCTTAGACGGGCACGAGCAGTACTTC.